A few counts support the clone carrying this TCR beta chain. Antigen specificity is unknown. The hyperthyroidism was newly diagnosed and had lasted under 2 months; the patients were aged 18 to 65. Each diagnosis drew on symptoms, thyroxine, TRAb, thyroid ultrasound and orbital computed tomography findings. From RNA transcripts, TCR beta CDR3 regions were amplified. Using the HTBI primer set, a first-round RT-PCR was run on the TCR CDR3. TCRdb re-derived calls from the multiplex PCR reads in MiXCR, one entry per CDR3 protein. In the table there are about 620,000 distinct CDR3 sequences, about 16% of which are singletons. This CDR3 comprises 14 residues. Trimming took 6 bases from V and 4 from J, leaving 15 bases between them. The germline gives CDR1 SGHAT, CDR2 FQNNGV. These data are taken from a study of T cells in Graves' hyperthyroidism and ophthalmopathy. Study-level findings and limits: Expanded thyroid clonotypes (above 0.001) were mostly also found in blood. Ophthalmopathy prediction by the model preceded onset by a median about 6.8 months.

J is TRBJ1-1 and V is TRBV11-2; the D is unclear. Input material: blood. The sequence was collected from a woman in her twenties or thirties with Graves' hyperthyroidism. CDR3 sequence: CASRGDFLSTEAFF. Here the CDR3 DNA reads TGTGCCAGCAGGGGAGATTTCCTAAGCACTGAAGCTTTCTTT.